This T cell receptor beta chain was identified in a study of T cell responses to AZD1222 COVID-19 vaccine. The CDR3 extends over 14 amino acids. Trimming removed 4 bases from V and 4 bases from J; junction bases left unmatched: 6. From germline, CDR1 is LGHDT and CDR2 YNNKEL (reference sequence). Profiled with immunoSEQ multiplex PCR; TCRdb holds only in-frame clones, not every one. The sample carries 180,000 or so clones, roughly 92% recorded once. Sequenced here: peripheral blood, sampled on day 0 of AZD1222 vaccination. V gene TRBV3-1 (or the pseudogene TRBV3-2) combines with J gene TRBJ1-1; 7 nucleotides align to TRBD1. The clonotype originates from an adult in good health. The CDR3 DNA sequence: TGTGCCAGCAGCCCGGGGGACAGCTTCACTGAAGCTTTCTTT. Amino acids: CASSPGDSFTEAFF.